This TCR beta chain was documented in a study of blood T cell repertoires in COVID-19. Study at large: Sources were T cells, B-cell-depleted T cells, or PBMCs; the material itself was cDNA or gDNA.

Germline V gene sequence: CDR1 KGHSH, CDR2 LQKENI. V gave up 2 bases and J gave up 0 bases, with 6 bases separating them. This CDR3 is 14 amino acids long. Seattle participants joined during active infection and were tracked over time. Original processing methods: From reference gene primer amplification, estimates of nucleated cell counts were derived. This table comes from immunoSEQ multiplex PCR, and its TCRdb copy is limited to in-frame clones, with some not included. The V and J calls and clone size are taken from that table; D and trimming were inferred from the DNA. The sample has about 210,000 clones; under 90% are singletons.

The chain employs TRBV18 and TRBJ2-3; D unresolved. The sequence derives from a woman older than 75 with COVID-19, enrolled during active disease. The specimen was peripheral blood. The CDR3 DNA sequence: TGTGCCAGCTCACCAGTCCATAGCACAGATACGCAGTATTTT. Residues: CASSPVHSTDTQYF.